The clone carrying this TCR beta chain was seen at least ten times. Its specificity is unknown. TCRdb processed the 5' RACE reads anew with MiXCR; each CDR3 protein has one entry. The sample includes about 200,000 distinct CDR3 sequences, more than 6.5% seen only once; the top ten take approximately 2%. The record originates from a study of identical twins. Study outcomes and limitations: Rather than following the same donors, the conclusions depended on cross-sectional statistical analysis. Models predicted too little out-of-frame TCR alpha sharing in monozygotic twins.

The same data also contributed to another study, on yellow fever vaccine responses in identical twins.

Sequencing was carried out using memory (CD45RO+) T cells sorted from blood. The clonotype was recovered from a woman between 18 and 29 years old in good health.

The CDR3 spells CASSQPGQGHTQYF. CDR3 nucleotides: TGTGCCAGTAGTCAACCCGGACAAGGCCATACGCAGTATTTT. The V gene is TRBV19, the J gene TRBJ2-3; the D gene is possibly TRBD1 (5 bases). This CDR3 is 14 amino acids long. The V end lost 5 bases, the J end lost 7 bases, and 16 bases lay between the germline ends. CDR1 LNHDA and CDR2 SQIVND come from the germline V gene (reference sequence).